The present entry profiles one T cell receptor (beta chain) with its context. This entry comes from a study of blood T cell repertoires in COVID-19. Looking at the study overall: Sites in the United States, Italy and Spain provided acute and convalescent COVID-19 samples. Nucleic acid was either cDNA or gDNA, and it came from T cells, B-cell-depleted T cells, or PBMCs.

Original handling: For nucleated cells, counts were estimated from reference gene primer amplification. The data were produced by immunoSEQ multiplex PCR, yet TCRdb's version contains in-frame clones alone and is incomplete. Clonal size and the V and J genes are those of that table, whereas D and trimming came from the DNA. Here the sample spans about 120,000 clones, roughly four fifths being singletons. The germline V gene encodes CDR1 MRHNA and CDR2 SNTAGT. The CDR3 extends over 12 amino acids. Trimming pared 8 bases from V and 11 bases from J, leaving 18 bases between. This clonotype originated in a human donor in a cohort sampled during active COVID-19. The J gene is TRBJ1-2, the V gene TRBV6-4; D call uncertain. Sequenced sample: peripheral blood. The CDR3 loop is CASGTLAGPYTF. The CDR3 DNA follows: TGTGCCAGCGGCACTTTGGCAGGCCCATACACCTTC.